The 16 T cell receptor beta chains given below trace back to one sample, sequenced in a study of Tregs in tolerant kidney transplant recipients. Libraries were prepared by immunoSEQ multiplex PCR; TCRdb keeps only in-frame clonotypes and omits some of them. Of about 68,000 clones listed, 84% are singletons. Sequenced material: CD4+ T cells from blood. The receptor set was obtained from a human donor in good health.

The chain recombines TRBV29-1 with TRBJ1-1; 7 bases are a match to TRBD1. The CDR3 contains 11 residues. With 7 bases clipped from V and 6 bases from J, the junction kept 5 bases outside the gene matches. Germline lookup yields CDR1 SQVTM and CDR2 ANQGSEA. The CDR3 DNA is TGCAGCGCAGGGGGAGGGTCTGAAGCTTTCTTT. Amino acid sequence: CSAGGGSEAFF.

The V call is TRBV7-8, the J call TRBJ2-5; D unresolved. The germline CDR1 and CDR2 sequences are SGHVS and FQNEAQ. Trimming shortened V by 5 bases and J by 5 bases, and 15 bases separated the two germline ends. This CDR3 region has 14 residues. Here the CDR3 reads CASSEVRFQETQYF. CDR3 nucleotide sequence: TGTGCCAGCAGCGAGGTGCGGTTCCAGGAGACCCAGTACTTC.

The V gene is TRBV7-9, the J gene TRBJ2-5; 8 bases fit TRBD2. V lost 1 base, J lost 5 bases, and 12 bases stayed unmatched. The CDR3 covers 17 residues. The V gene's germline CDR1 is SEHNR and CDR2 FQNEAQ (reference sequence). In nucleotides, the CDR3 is TGTGCCAGCAGCTTAGGGCAGGTTCGAGCGGGGGTCGAGACCCAGTACTTC. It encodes CASSLGQVRAGVETQYF.

The CDR3 here is CASSYVGISYNEQFF. The CDR3 DNA reads TGTGCCAGCAGTTACGTTGGGATATCCTACAATGAGCAGTTCTTC. The V gene is TRBV6-5, the J gene TRBJ2-1; D gene uncertain. The CDR3 runs 15 residues. In germline, CDR1 is MNHEY, CDR2 SVGAGI. The V and J ends lost 2 bases and 1 base respectively, with 9 bases between them.

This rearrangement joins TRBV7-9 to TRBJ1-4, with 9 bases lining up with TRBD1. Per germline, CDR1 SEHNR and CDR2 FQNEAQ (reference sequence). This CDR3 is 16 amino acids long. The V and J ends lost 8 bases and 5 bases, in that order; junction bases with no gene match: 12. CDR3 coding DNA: TGTGCCAGCGGATTGCGGACAGGGGCTGGGAATGAAAAACTGTTTTTT. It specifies CASGLRTGAGNEKLFF. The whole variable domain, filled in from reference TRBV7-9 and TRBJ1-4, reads DTGVSQNPRHKITKRGQNVTFRCDPISEHNRLYWYRQTLGQGPEFLTYFQNEAQLEKSRLLSDRFSAERPKGSFSTLEIQRTEQGDSAMYLCASGLRTGAGNEKLFFGSGTQLSVL.

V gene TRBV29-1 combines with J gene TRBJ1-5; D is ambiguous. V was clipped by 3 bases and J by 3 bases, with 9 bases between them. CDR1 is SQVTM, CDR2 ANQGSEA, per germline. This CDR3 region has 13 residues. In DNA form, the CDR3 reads TGCAGCGTTGAGGCAGGCGACAATCAGCCCCAGCATTTT. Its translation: CSVEAGDNQPQHF.

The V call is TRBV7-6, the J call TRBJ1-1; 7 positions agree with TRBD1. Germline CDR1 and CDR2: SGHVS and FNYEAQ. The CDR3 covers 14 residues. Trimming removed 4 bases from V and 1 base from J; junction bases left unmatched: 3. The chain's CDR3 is CASSSGTANTEAFF. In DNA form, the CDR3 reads TGTGCCAGCAGCTCCGGGACAGCGAACACTGAAGCTTTCTTT.

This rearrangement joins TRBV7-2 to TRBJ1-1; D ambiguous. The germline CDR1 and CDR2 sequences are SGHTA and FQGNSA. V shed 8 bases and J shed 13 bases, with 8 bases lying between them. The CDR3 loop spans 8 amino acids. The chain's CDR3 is CASPAGFF. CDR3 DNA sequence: TGTGCCAGCCCCGCCGGTTTCTTT.

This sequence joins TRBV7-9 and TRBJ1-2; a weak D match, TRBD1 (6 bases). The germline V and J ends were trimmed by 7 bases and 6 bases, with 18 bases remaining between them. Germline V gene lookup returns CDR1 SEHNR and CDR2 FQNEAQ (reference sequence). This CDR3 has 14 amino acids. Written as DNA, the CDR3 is TGTGCCAGCATCCTACCGGGACAAAGAGATGGCTACACCTTC. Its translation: CASILPGQRDGYTF.

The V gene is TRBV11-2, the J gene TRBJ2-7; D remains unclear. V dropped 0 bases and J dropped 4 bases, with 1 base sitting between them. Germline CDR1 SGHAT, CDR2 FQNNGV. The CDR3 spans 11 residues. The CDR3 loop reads CASSLEYEQYF. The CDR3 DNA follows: TGTGCCAGCAGCTTAGAATACGAGCAGTACTTC.

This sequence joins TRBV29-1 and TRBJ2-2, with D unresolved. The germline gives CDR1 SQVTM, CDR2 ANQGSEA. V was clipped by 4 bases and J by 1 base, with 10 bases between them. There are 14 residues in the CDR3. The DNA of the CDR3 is TGCAGCGTTGCCCTACTCGGGAACACCGGGGAGCTGTTTTTT. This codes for CSVALLGNTGELFF.

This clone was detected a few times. For the CDR3, the DNA is TGTGCCAGCAGCCCCCCCGGACTAGCGGGGGGCGAGCAGTTCTTC. It is translated as CASSPPGLAGGEQFF. The gene calls are TRBV7-2 and TRBJ2-1; 14 nucleotides line up with TRBD2. This CDR3 is built from 15 residues. V gave up 5 bases and J gave up 10 bases; unmatched junction bases: 7. From germline, CDR1 is SGHTA and CDR2 FQGNSA.

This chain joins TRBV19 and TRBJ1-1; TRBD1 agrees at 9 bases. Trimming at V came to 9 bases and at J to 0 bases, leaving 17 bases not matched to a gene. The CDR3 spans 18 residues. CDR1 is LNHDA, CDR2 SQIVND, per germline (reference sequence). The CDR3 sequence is CARLVSPTGGGMNTEAFF. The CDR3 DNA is TGTGCCAGACTAGTATCCCCCACAGGGGGCGGCATGAACACTGAAGCTTTCTTT.

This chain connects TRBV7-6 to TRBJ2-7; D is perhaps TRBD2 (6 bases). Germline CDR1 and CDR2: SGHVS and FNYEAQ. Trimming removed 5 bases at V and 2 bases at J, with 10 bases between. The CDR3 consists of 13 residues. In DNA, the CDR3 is TGTGCCAGCAGCGGCGGGGACGCCTACGAGCAGTACTTC. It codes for CASSGGDAYEQYF.

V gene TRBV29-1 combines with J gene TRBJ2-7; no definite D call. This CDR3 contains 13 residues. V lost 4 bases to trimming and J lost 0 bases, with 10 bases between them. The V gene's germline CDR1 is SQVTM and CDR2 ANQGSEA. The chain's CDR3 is CSVVRDSSYEQYF. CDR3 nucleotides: TGCAGCGTTGTTAGGGATAGCTCCTACGAGCAGTACTTC.

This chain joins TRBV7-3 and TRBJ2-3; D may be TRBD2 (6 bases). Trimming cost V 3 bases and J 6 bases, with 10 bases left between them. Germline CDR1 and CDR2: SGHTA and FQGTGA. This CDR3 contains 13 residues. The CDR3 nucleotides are TGTGCCAGCAGCTTGGGGAGGTGGGATACGCAGTATTTT. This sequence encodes CASSLGRWDTQYF.